Listed below are T cell receptor beta chains from one sample, sequenced in a study of cytomegalovirus exposure and HLA in healthy donors. The table came from immunoSEQ multiplex PCR; TCRdb's copy has only in-frame clones and leaves some out. In the table there are under 200,000 clones, around 78% of which are singletons. What was sequenced was PBMCs. These receptors originate from a woman aged 25 to 39 in good health and CMV-seropositive. The CDR3 runs from the conserved cysteine through the conserved F or W. D genes are given only for firm matches. Clone size is not always given. Where it is, it says once, few, many or a class for expanded clones.

v_gene: TRBV19; d_gene: TRBD1; abundance: -; j_gene: TRBJ2-2; CDR3aa: CASKGQGVDTGELFF; CDR3nt: TGTGCCAGTAAAGGACAGGGTGTGGACACCGGGGAGCTGTTTTTT
v_gene: TRBV5-1; d_gene: -; abundance: few; j_gene: TRBJ2-3; CDR3aa: CASSLSGDTQYF; CDR3nt: TGCGCCAGCAGCTTGAGCGGGGATACGCAGTATTTT
v_gene: TRBV10-3; d_gene: -; abundance: -; j_gene: TRBJ1-2; CDR3aa: CATQPSGQAINGYTF; CDR3nt: TGTGCCACTCAACCGAGCGGGCAGGCTATTAATGGCTACACCTTC
v_gene: TRBV7-8; d_gene: -; abundance: -; j_gene: TRBJ2-7; CDR3aa: CASSTTYEQYF; CDR3nt: TGTGCCAGCAGTACTACCTACGAGCAGTACTTC
v_gene: TRBV7-3; d_gene: -; abundance: -; j_gene: TRBJ2-7; CDR3aa: CASSLAGTGNYEQYF; CDR3nt: TGTGCCAGCAGCTTAGCCGGGACTGGAAACTACGAGCAGTACTTC
v_gene: TRBV6-4; d_gene: -; abundance: -; j_gene: TRBJ2-2; CDR3aa: CASSGGESGELFF; CDR3nt: TGTGCCAGCAGTGGGGGAGAGTCCGGGGAGCTGTTTTTT
v_gene: TRBV6-4; d_gene: -; abundance: -; j_gene: TRBJ2-7; CDR3aa: CASSDPPGVHEQYF; CDR3nt: TGTGCCAGCAGTGACCCCCCGGGGGTCCACGAGCAGTACTTC
v_gene: TRBV5-4; d_gene: -; abundance: -; j_gene: TRBJ2-2; CDR3aa: CASSLDLPRGRNTGELFF; CDR3nt: TGTGCCAGCAGCTTGGATCTACCCAGAGGCCGAAACACCGGGGAGCTGTTTTTT
v_gene: TRBV29-1; d_gene: TRBD1; abundance: -; j_gene: TRBJ1-3; CDR3aa: CSVDTGVSGNTIYF; CDR3nt: TGCAGCGTCGATACAGGGGTCTCTGGAAACACCATATATTTT
v_gene: TRBV11-3; d_gene: -; abundance: -; j_gene: TRBJ2-3; CDR3aa: CASSLGGLGATDTQYF; CDR3nt: TGTGCCAGCAGCTTAGGAGGCCTTGGGGCCACAGATACGCAGTATTTT
v_gene: TRBV2; d_gene: TRBD1; abundance: -; j_gene: TRBJ2-2; CDR3aa: CASSVADRGRTGELFF; CDR3nt: TGTGCCAGCAGCGTAGCGGACAGGGGGCGAACCGGGGAGCTGTTTTTT
v_gene: TRBV5-6; d_gene: TRBD2; abundance: -; j_gene: TRBJ2-4; CDR3aa: CASSLGPGGPGRNIQYF; CDR3nt: TGTGCCAGCAGCTTGGGACCGGGAGGGCCGGGGCGAAACATTCAGTACTTC
v_gene: TRBV29-1; d_gene: -; abundance: -; j_gene: TRBJ2-7; CDR3aa: CSVGDGQGRSEYF; CDR3nt: TGCAGCGTTGGAGACGGGCAGGGTCGGTCGGAGTACTTC
v_gene: TRBV6-4; d_gene: -; abundance: -; j_gene: TRBJ2-7; CDR3aa: CASSDLAGRGGEQYF; CDR3nt: TGTGCCAGCAGTGACCTCGCCGGCCGGGGAGGCGAGCAGTACTTC
v_gene: TRBV5-5; d_gene: TRBD2; abundance: -; j_gene: TRBJ2-5; CDR3aa: CASSPGTTQETQYF; CDR3nt: TGTGCCAGCAGCCCCGGGACTACACAAGAGACCCAGTACTTC
v_gene: TRBV5-6; d_gene: -; abundance: -; j_gene: TRBJ2-7; CDR3aa: CASSFRGDEQYF; CDR3nt: TGTGCCAGCAGCTTCCGCGGGGACGAGCAGTACTTC
v_gene: TRBV6-4; d_gene: -; abundance: once; j_gene: TRBJ1-4; CDR3aa: CASRRDFLFATNEKLFF; CDR3nt: TGTGCCAGCAGGCGGGACTTTCTGTTTGCAACTAATGAAAAACTGTTTTTT
v_gene: TRBV11-3; d_gene: -; abundance: -; j_gene: TRBJ1-3; CDR3aa: CASSLGPLTSSGNTIYF; CDR3nt: TGTGCCAGCAGCCTCGGACCGTTAACTAGCTCTGGAAACACCATATATTTT
v_gene: TRBV19; d_gene: -; abundance: -; j_gene: TRBJ1-5; CDR3aa: CATERQLRGQPQHF; CDR3nt: TGTGCCACCGAACGACAGCTCCGAGGACAGCCCCAGCATTTT
v_gene: TRBV5-1; d_gene: -; abundance: -; j_gene: TRBJ2-7; CDR3aa: CASSLGQNAEQYF; CDR3nt: TGCGCCAGCAGCTTGGGACAGAATGCCGAGCAGTACTTC
v_gene: TRBV21-1; d_gene: -; abundance: -; j_gene: TRBJ2-5; CDR3aa: CASSIQSGTDGQETQYF; CDR3nt: TGTGCCAGCAGCATCCAATCCGGGACAGACGGGCAAGAGACCCAGTACTTC
v_gene: TRBV27; d_gene: -; abundance: -; j_gene: TRBJ1-1; CDR3aa: CASSFGGRNTEAFF; CDR3nt: TGTGCCAGCAGTTTTGGCGGGAGGAACACTGAAGCTTTCTTT
v_gene: TRBV12-5; d_gene: -; abundance: -; j_gene: TRBJ2-7; CDR3aa: CASGTRSYEQYF; CDR3nt: TGTGCCTCAGGCACCCGCTCCTACGAGCAGTACTTC
v_gene: TRBV19; d_gene: -; abundance: -; j_gene: TRBJ1-4; CDR3aa: CASSGYRVSNEKLFF; CDR3nt: TGTGCCAGTAGTGGCTACAGGGTATCTAATGAAAAACTGTTTTTT
v_gene: TRBV28; d_gene: -; abundance: few; j_gene: TRBJ1-5; CDR3aa: CASRYAGKNQPQHF; CDR3nt: TGTGCCAGCAGATACGCGGGGAAGAATCAGCCCCAGCATTTT
v_gene: TRBV9; d_gene: -; abundance: once; j_gene: TRBJ2-7; CDR3aa: CASSVGGPSYEQYF; CDR3nt: TGTGCCAGCAGCGTAGGAGGGCCTTCCTACGAGCAGTACTTC
v_gene: TRBV6-5; d_gene: TRBD1; abundance: -; j_gene: TRBJ1-2; CDR3aa: CASSPGTGPRGYTF; CDR3nt: TGTGCCAGCAGCCCAGGGACAGGTCCAAGGGGCTACACCTTC
v_gene: TRBV6-6; d_gene: -; abundance: few; j_gene: TRBJ1-2; CDR3aa: CASSYLWEGSSYGYTF; CDR3nt: TGTGCCAGCAGTTACCTTTGGGAGGGCAGTTCCTATGGCTACACCTTC
v_gene: TRBV28; d_gene: -; abundance: -; j_gene: TRBJ1-2; CDR3aa: CASSLILRDTSYGYTF; CDR3nt: TGTGCCAGCAGTCTCATTCTCCGGGACACCTCCTATGGCTACACCTTC
v_gene: TRBV10-3; d_gene: -; abundance: -; j_gene: TRBJ2-2; CDR3aa: CAISVARLNTGELFF; CDR3nt: TGTGCCATCAGTGTGGCCAGGCTGAACACCGGGGAGCTGTTTTTT
v_gene: TRBV7-8; d_gene: TRBD1; abundance: -; j_gene: TRBJ1-1; CDR3aa: CASSLARAGGLNTEAFF; CDR3nt: TGTGCCAGCAGCTTAGCGAGGGCAGGGGGGCTGAACACTGAAGCTTTCTTT